This is a list of T cell receptor beta chains from one sample in a study of blood T cells in healthy people across ages. TCRdb passed the 5' RACE reads through MiXCR, listing each CDR3 protein once. The repertoire holds about 640,000 distinct CDR3 sequences, with roughly 58% as singletons. Sequencing was done on a sample of blood. The origin of the receptors is a man aged 55 to 70 in good health. CDR3s include the opening cysteine and the closing phenylalanine or tryptophan. A D gene is named only where the DNA matches it firmly. Clone size is not always given. Where it is, it says once, few, many or a class for expanded clones.

TRBJ2-5 | TRBV12-3/TRBV12-4 | 15 | - | TRBD1 | CASSLWSGGQETQYF | TGTGCCAGCAGTTTATGGTCAGGGGGCCAAGAGACCCAGTACTTC
TRBJ1-6 | TRBV5-1 | 14 | - | TRBD1 | CASSGGQGPSPLHF | TGCGCCAGCAGCGGGGGACAGGGACCGTCACCCCTCCACTTT
TRBJ2-5 | TRBV20-1 | 13 | - | TRBD1 | CSAPGQAAETQYF | TGCAGTGCCCCGGGACAGGCGGCGGAGACCCAGTACTTC
TRBJ2-6 | TRBV4-2 | 15 | - | - | CASIDRAAGANVLTF | TGTGCCAGCATCGATCGGGCGGCTGGGGCCAACGTCCTGACTTTC
TRBJ2-6 | TRBV2 | 16 | - | TRBD1 | CASSGDSLSGANVLTF | TGTGCCAGCAGCGGGGACAGTTTATCTGGGGCCAACGTCCTGACTTTC
TRBJ2-3 | TRBV11-3 | 17 | - | TRBD1 | CASSFGTGVPRTDTQYF | TGTGCCAGCAGCTTCGGGACAGGGGTACCACGCACAGATACGCAGTATTTT
TRBJ2-1 | TRBV29-1 | 13 | few | - | CSVTGQRYNEQFF | TGCAGCGTTACGGGACAACGGTACAATGAGCAGTTCTTC
TRBJ2-5 | TRBV11-2 | 14 | - | TRBD2 | CASSLGLHQETQYF | TGTGCCAGCAGCTTGGGACTACACCAAGAGACCCAGTACTTC
TRBJ2-5 | TRBV7-2 | 14 | - | TRBD1 | CASSRIQGYETQYF | TGTGCCAGCAGCCGTATACAGGGGTATGAGACCCAGTACTTC
TRBJ2-2 | TRBV5-1 | 15 | - | - | CASSQTGGVAGELFF | TGCGCCAGCAGCCAGACGGGTGGGGTCGCCGGGGAGCTGTTTTTT
TRBJ2-7 | TRBV7-2 | 14 | many | TRBD2 | CASSQFTSGTEQYF | TGTGCCAGCAGCCAGTTTACTAGCGGTACCGAGCAGTACTTC
TRBJ1-1 | TRBV19 | 15 | - | TRBD1 | CASSPRGQDYTEAFF | TGTGCCAGTAGTCCCCGGGGACAGGATTACACTGAAGCTTTCTTT
TRBJ1-1 | TRBV27 | 12 | few | - | CASSAAGREAFF | TGTGCCAGCAGTGCGGCGGGCAGGGAAGCTTTCTTT
TRBJ2-7 | TRBV6-1 | 15 | - | - | CASSPGRSISYEQYF | TGTGCCAGCAGCCCGGGACGGAGCATCTCCTACGAGCAGTACTTC
TRBJ2-1 | TRBV5-1 | 14 | few | - | CASSLAPPYNEQFF | TGCGCCAGCAGCTTGGCCCCTCCCTACAATGAGCAGTTCTTC
TRBJ1-6 | TRBV5-1 | 16 | - | - | CASSLAPGVDNSPLHF | TGCGCCAGCAGCTTGGCCCCAGGGGTCGATAATTCACCCCTCCACTTT
TRBJ2-5 | TRBV29-1 | 14 | few | - | CSVGGSGAGETQYF | TGCAGCGTTGGGGGCTCAGGGGCTGGGGAGACCCAGTACTTC
TRBJ2-7 | TRBV3-1 | 14 | few | TRBD2 | CASSHGLAGDEQYF | TGTGCCAGCAGCCACGGACTAGCGGGGGACGAGCAGTACTTC
TRBJ2-6 | TRBV10-3 | 18 | many | - | CAISGVATPISGANVLTF | TGTGCCATCAGTGGTGTCGCCACTCCGATCTCTGGGGCCAACGTCCTGACTTTC
TRBJ2-7 | TRBV7-2 | 14 | - | - | CASSLAPGSYEQYF | TGTGCCAGCAGCTTAGCGCCAGGGTCCTACGAGCAGTACTTC
TRBJ1-6 | TRBV7-2 | 16 | few | - | CASPGENRAFNSPLHF | TGTGCCAGCCCGGGGGAGAACAGGGCCTTTAATTCACCCCTCCACTTT
TRBJ2-5 | TRBV7-2 | 13 | - | - | CASSLSPPETQYF | TGTGCCAGCAGCTTATCCCCCCCAGAGACCCAGTACTTC
TRBJ2-5 | TRBV2 | 13 | - | - | CASSPVGKEAQYF | TGTGCCAGCAGTCCGGTAGGGAAAGAGGCCCAGTACTTC
TRBJ2-3 | TRBV27 | 20 | - | - | CASHGGSGRLYWGGTDTQYF | TGTGCCAGCCATGGGGGCTCCGGACGGTTGTACTGGGGTGGCACAGATACGCAGTATTTT
TRBJ1-5 | TRBV24-1 | 14 | - | - | CATSHSDSNQPQHF | TGTGCCACCAGTCACTCGGATAGCAATCAGCCCCAGCATTTT
TRBJ2-1 | TRBV2 | 14 | few | - | CASTQRSSYNEQFF | TGTGCCAGCACTCAACGAAGCTCCTACAATGAGCAGTTCTTC
TRBJ2-7 | TRBV28 | 14 | - | TRBD1 | CASSAAGQAYEQYF | TGTGCCAGCAGTGCCGCGGGACAGGCCTACGAGCAGTACTTC
TRBJ1-1 | TRBV5-1 | 12 | - | - | CASSLGQAEAFF | TGCGCCAGCAGCTTGGGGCAGGCCGAAGCTTTCTTT
TRBJ2-3 | TRBV12-3/TRBV12-4 | 14 | - | - | CASNGGGAGDAQYF | TGTGCCAGCAATGGCGGAGGGGCAGGAGATGCGCAGTATTTT
TRBJ1-2 | TRBV2 | 12 | few | - | CASTWTVNGYTF | TGTGCCAGCACCTGGACAGTGAATGGCTACACCTTC
TRBJ2-1 | TRBV4-2 | 16 | - | TRBD2 | CASNQVAGGVHNEQFF | TGTGCCAGCAACCAAGTAGCCGGGGGGGTTCACAATGAGCAGTTCTTC
TRBJ2-3 | TRBV2 | 16 | - | - | CASSPTLATDTDTQYF | TGTGCCAGCAGTCCCACTCTAGCGACCGACACAGATACGCAGTATTTT
TRBJ2-1 | TRBV5-1 | 14 | - | - | CASSFQASYNEQFF | TGCGCCAGCAGCTTCCAGGCTTCCTACAATGAGCAGTTCTTC
TRBJ1-2 | TRBV5-4 | 16 | many | TRBD1 | CASSSGQPPTLYGYTF | TGTGCCAGCAGCTCGGGACAGCCTCCAACACTCTATGGCTACACCTTC
TRBJ2-5 | TRBV28 | 17 | - | - | CASSLVGDSYRGETQYF | TGTGCCAGCAGTTTAGTAGGGGACTCTTATAGAGGGGAGACCCAGTACTTC
TRBJ1-5 | TRBV27 | 14 | - | - | CASSLTDGYQPQHF | TGTGCCAGCAGTTTGACAGACGGGTATCAGCCCCAGCATTTT
TRBJ1-1 | TRBV9 | 14 | - | - | CASSVEGGSTEAFF | TGTGCCAGCAGCGTAGAGGGGGGGAGCACTGAAGCTTTCTTT
TRBJ1-6 | TRBV28 | 13 | - | TRBD1 | CASSSGQTSPLHF | TGTGCCAGCAGCTCGGGACAGACTTCACCCCTCCACTTT
TRBJ2-1 | TRBV27 | 15 | - | - | CASSLRADPYNEQFF | TGTGCCAGCAGTTTGAGGGCGGACCCCTACAATGAGCAGTTCTTC
TRBJ1-2 | TRBV10-3 | 13 | - | TRBD1 | CAISDTGGHGYTF | TGTGCCATCAGTGATACAGGGGGGCATGGCTACACCTTC
TRBJ2-7 | TRBV4-1 | 13 | few | - | CASSHGPYYEQYF | TGCGCCAGCAGCCACGGACCCTACTACGAGCAGTACTTC
TRBJ2-5 | TRBV15 | 16 | - | - | CATSRDVEVVGGTQYF | TGTGCCACCAGCAGAGATGTTGAGGTGGTAGGGGGGACCCAGTACTTC
TRBJ2-5 | TRBV28 | 10 | - | - | CAGGQETQYF | TGTGCCGGGGGGCAGGAGACCCAGTACTTC
TRBJ2-2 | TRBV7-2 | 11 | - | - | CASTRFGELFF | TGTGCCAGCACCCGGTTCGGGGAGCTGTTTTTT
TRBJ2-1 | TRBV5-1 | 12 | - | - | CASSLWRAEQFF | TGCGCCAGCAGCTTGTGGCGGGCTGAGCAGTTCTTC
TRBJ2-5 | TRBV20-1 | 11 | few | - | CSARKGETQYF | TGCAGTGCTAGGAAGGGAGAGACCCAGTACTTC
TRBJ2-1 | TRBV2 | 15 | - | TRBD2 | CARERGPTSYNEQFF | TGTGCCCGTGAGAGGGGACCGACTAGCTATAATGAGCAGTTCTTC
TRBJ2-3 | TRBV20-1 | 13 | - | - | CSASGESTDTQYF | TGCAGTGCTAGTGGCGAGAGCACAGATACGCAGTATTTT
TRBJ2-7 | TRBV5-1 | 15 | - | - | CASSLIGAQGFEQYF | TGCGCCAGCAGCTTAATAGGGGCGCAGGGGTTCGAGCAGTACTTC
TRBJ1-2 | TRBV6-4 | 14 | - | - | CASSVDSRAGGYTF | TGTGCCAGCAGTGTGGACAGCAGAGCAGGAGGCTACACCTTC
TRBJ2-3 | TRBV20-1 | 16 | few | TRBD2 | CSARSGLAGTTDTQYF | TGCAGTGCTAGATCGGGACTAGCGGGGACCACAGATACGCAGTATTTT
TRBJ2-3 | TRBV6-6 | 14 | few | TRBD2 | CASTVGLVLDTQYF | TGTGCCAGCACCGTCGGACTAGTCCTAGATACGCAGTATTTT
TRBJ2-7 | TRBV6-5 | 8 | few | - | CAGYEQYF | TGTGCCGGCTACGAGCAGTACTTC
TRBJ1-6 | TRBV5-1 | 15 | - | TRBD1 | CASSFGQGTSSPLHF | TGCGCCAGCAGCTTTGGACAGGGGACGAGTTCACCCCTCCACTTT
TRBJ1-6 | TRBV14 | 14 | few | - | CASSQGTVNSPLHF | TGTGCCAGCAGCCAAGGGACGGTAAATTCACCCCTCCACTTT